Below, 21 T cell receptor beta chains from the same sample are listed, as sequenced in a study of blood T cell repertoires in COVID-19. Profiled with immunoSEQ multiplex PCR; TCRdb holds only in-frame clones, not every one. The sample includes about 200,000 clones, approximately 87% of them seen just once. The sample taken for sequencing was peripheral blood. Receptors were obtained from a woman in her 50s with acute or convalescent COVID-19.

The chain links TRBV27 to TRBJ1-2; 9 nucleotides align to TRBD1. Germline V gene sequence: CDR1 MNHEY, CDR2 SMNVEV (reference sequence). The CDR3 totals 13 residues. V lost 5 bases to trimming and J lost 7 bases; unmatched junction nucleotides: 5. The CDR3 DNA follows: TGTGCCAGCAGTCCCGACAGGGGGATTGGCTACACCTTC. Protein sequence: CASSPDRGIGYTF.

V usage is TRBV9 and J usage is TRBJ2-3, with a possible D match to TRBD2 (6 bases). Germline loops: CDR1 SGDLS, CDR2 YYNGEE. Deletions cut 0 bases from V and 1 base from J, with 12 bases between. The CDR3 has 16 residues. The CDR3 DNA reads TGTGCCAGCAGCGTAGTCGCGGGGTGGGGCACAGATACGCAGTATTTT. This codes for CASSVVAGWGTDTQYF.

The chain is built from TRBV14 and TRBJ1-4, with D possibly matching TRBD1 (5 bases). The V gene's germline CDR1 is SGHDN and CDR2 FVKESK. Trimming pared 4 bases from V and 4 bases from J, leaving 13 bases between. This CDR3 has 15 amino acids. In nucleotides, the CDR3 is TGTGCCAGCAGCCCTAGGGGCTGGGTTAATGAAAAACTGTTTTTT. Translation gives CASSPRGWVNEKLFF. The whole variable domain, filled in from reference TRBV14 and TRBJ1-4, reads EAGVTQFPSHSVIEKGQTVTLRCDPISGHDNLYWYRRVMGKEIKFLLHFVKESKQDESGMPNNRFLAERTGGTYSTLKVQPAELEDSGVYFCASSPRGWVNEKLFFGSGTQLSVL.

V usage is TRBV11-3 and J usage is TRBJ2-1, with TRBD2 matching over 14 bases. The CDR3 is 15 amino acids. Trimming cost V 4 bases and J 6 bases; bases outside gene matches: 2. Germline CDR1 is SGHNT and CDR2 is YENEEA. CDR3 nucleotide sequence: TGTGCCAGCAGCTCCGGGACTAGCGGGGGCAATGAGCAGTTCTTC. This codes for CASSSGTSGGNEQFF. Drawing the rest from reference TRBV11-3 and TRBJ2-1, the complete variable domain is EAGVVQSPRYKIIEKKQPVAFWCNPISGHNTLYWYLQNLGQGPELLIRYENEEAVDDSQLPKDRFSAERLKGVDSTLKIQPAELGDSAVYLCASSSGTSGGNEQFFGPGTRLTVL.

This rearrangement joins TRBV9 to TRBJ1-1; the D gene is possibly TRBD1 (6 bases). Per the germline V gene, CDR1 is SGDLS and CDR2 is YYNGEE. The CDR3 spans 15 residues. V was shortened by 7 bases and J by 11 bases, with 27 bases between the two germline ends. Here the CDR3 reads CASSWTQGGDGPAFF. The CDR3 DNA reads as TGTGCCAGCTCCTGGACTCAAGGGGGGGACGGACCGGCTTTCTTT.

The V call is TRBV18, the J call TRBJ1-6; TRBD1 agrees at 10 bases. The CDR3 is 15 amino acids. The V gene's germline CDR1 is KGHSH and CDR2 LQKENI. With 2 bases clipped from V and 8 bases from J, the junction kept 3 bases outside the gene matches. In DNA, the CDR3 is TGTGCCAGCTCACCAAGGACAGGGGGTGATTCACCCCTCCACTTT. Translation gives CASSPRTGGDSPLHF.

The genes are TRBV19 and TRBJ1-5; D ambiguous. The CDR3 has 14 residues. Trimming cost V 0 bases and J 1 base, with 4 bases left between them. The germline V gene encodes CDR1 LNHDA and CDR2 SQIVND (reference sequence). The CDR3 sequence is CASSIEASNQPQHF. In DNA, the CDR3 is TGTGCCAGTAGTATAGAGGCCAGCAATCAGCCCCAGCATTTT. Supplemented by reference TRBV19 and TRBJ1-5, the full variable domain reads DGGITQSPKYLFRKEGQNVTLSCEQNLNHDAMYWYRQDPGQGLRLIYYSQIVNDFQKGDIAEGYSVSREKKESFPLTVTSAQKNPTAFYLCASSIEASNQPQHFGDGTRLSIL.

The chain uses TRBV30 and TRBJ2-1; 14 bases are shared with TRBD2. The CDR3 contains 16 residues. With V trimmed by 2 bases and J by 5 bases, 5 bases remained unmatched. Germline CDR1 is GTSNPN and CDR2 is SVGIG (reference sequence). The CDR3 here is CAWSRRTSGGHNEQFF. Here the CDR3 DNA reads TGTGCCTGGAGTCGGAGGACTAGCGGGGGGCACAATGAGCAGTTCTTC.

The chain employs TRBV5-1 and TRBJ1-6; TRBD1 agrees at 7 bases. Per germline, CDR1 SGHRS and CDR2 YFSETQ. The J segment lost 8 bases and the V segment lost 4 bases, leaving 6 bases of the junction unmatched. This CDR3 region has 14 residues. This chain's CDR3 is CASSGGTAYSPLHF. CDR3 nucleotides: TGCGCCAGCAGCGGAGGGACAGCTTATTCACCCCTCCACTTT. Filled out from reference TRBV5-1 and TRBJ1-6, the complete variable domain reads KAGVTQTPRYLIKTRGQQVTLSCSPISGHRSVSWYQQTPGQGLQFLFEYFSETQRNKGNFPGRFSGRQFSNSRSEMNVSTLELGDSALYLCASSGGTAYSPLHFGNGTRLTVT.

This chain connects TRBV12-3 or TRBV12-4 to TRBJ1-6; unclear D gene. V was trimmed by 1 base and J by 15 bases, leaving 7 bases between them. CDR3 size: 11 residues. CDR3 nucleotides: TGTGCCAGCAGTTTAGGTGTCAACCTCCACTTT. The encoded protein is CASSLGVNLHF.

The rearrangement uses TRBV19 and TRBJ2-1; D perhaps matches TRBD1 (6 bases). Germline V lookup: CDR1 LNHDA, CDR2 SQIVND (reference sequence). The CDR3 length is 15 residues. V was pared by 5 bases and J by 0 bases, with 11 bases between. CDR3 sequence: CASSPQGSSYNEQFF. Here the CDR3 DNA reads TGTGCCAGTAGTCCTCAGGGGTCCTCCTACAATGAGCAGTTCTTC.

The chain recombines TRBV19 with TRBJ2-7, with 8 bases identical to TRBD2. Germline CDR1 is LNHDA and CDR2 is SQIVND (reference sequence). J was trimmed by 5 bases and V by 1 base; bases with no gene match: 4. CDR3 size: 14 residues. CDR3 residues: CASSIGLASHEQYF. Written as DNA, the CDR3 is TGTGCCAGTAGTATAGGACTAGCGTCCCACGAGCAGTACTTC.

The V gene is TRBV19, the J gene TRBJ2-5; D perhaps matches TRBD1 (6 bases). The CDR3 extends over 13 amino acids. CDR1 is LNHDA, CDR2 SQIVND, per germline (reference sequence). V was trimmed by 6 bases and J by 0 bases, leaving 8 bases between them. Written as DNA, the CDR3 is TGTGCCAGTAGAGGACAGCACCAAGAGACCCAGTACTTC. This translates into CASRGQHQETQYF.

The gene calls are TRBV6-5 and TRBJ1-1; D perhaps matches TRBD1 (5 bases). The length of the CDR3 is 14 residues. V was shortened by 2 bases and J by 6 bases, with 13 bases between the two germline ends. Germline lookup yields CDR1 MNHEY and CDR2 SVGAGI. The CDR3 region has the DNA TGTGCCAGCAGTTACGGGGCAGGCCTCCCTGAAGCTTTCTTT. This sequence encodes CASSYGAGLPEAFF.

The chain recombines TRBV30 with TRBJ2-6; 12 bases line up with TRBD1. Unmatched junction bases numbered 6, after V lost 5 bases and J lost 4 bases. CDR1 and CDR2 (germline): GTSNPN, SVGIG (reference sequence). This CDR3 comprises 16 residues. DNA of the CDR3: TGTGCCTGGGAGGGACAGGGGGCGCACGGGGCCAACGTCCTGACTTTC. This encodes CAWEGQGAHGANVLTF.

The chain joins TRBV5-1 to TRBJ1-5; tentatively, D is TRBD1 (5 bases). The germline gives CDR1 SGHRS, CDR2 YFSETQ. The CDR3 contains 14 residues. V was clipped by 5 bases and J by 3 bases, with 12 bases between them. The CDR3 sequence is CASRGTGDNQPQHF. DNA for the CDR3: TGCGCCAGCAGGGGAACAGGTGACAATCAGCCCCAGCATTTT.

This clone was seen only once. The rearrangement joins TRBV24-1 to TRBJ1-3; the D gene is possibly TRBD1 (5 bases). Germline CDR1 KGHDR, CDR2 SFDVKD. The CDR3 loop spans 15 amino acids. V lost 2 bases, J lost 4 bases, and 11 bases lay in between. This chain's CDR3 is CATSDSGGSGNTIYF. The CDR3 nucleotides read TGTGCCACCAGTGATTCGGGGGGTTCAGGAAACACCATATATTTT.

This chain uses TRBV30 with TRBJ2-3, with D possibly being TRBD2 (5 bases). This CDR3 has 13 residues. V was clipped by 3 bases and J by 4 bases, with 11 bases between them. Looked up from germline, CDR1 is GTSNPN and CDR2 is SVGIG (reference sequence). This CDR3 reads CAWRREGPDTQYF. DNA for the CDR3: TGTGCCTGGAGGAGAGAGGGCCCAGATACGCAGTATTTT.

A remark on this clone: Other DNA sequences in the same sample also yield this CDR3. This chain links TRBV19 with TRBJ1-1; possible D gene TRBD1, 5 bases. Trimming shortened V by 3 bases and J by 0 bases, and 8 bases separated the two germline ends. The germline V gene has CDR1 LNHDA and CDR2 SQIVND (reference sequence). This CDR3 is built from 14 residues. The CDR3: CASSIRGLNTEAFF. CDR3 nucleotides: TGTGCCAGTAGTATCCGGGGGTTGAACACTGAAGCTTTCTTT.

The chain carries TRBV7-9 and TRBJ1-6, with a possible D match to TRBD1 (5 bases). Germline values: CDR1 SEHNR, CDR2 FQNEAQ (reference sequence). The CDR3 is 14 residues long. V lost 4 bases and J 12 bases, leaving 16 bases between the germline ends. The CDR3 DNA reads TGTGCCAGCAGCTCAGGGCAAGGAAATCGACCCCTCCACTTT. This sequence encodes CASSSGQGNRPLHF. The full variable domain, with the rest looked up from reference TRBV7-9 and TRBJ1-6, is DTGVSQNPRHKITKRGQNVTFRCDPISEHNRLYWYRQTLGQGPEFLTYFQNEAQLEKSRLLSDRFSAERPKGSFSTLEIQRTEQGDSAMYLCASSSGQGNRPLHFGNGTRLTVT.

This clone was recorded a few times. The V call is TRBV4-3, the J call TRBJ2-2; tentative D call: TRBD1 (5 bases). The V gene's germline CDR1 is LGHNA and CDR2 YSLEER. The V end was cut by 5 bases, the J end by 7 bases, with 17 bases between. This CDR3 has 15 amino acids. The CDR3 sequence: CASSGHSKGGGELFF. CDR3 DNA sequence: TGCGCCAGCAGCGGACACTCTAAGGGTGGCGGGGAGCTGTTTTTT.